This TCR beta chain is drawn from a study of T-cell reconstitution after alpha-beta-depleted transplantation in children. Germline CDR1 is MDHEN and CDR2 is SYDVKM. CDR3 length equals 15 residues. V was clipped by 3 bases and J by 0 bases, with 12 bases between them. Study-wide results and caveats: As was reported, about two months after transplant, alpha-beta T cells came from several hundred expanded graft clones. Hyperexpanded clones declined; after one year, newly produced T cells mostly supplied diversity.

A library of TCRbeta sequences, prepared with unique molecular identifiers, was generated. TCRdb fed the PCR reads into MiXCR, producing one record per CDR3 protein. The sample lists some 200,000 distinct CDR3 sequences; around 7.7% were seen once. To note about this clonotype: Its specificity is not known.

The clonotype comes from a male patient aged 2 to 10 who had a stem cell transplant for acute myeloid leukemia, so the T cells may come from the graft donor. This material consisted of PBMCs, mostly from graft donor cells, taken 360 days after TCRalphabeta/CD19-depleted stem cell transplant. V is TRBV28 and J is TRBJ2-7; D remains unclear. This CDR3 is CASSLSAESSYEQYF. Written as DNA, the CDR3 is TGTGCCAGCAGTTTGTCGGCGGAGAGCTCCTACGAGCAGTACTTC.